Listed below are T cell receptor beta chains from one sample, sequenced in a study of blood T cell repertoires in COVID-19. TCRdb's table, derived via immunoSEQ multiplex PCR, lists solely in-frame clones and lacks some. The sample lists 150,000 or so clones; about 90% were seen once. The sequencing input was peripheral blood. Receptors originate from an older man with acute or convalescent COVID-19. CDR3s include the opening cysteine and the closing phenylalanine or tryptophan. A D gene is named only where the DNA matches it firmly. Only part of the rows carry a size: once, few, many, or a class if the clone is expanded.

j_gene: TRBJ2-1; v_gene: TRBV7-9; abundance: .; d_gene: TRBD2; len: 14; CDR3nt: TGTGCCAGCAGCTACTACCCCGAATTAGCGGGAGAGTTCTTC; CDR3aa: CASSYYPELAGEFF
j_gene: TRBJ2-5; v_gene: TRBV5-1; abundance: .; d_gene: .; len: 13; CDR3nt: TGCGCCAGCAGCTTGAGGAGGGGAGAGACCCAGTACTTC; CDR3aa: CASSLRRGETQYF
j_gene: TRBJ2-7; v_gene: TRBV6-5; abundance: .; d_gene: TRBD1; len: 12; CDR3nt: TGTGCCAGCACTATACAGGGGGGCGAGCAGTACTTC; CDR3aa: CASTIQGGEQYF
j_gene: TRBJ1-1; v_gene: TRBV11-1; abundance: .; d_gene: .; len: 14; CDR3nt: TGTGCCAGCAGCTTAGCAGACAGGAACACTGAAGCTTTCTTT; CDR3aa: CASSLADRNTEAFF
j_gene: TRBJ1-6; v_gene: TRBV19; abundance: .; d_gene: .; len: 13; CDR3nt: TGTGCCAGTAGTGAACAGATGAATTCACCCCTCCACTTT; CDR3aa: CASSEQMNSPLHF
j_gene: TRBJ2-7; v_gene: TRBV2; abundance: .; d_gene: .; len: 15; CDR3nt: TGTGCCAGCAGCCTTCTAGATCGGGGACACTACGAGCAGTACTTC; CDR3aa: CASSLLDRGHYEQYF
j_gene: TRBJ2-6; v_gene: TRBV4-2; abundance: .; d_gene: TRBD2; len: 17; CDR3nt: TGTGCCAGCAGCCAAGAGTTTGGGGGGGTTGGGGCCAACGTCCTGACTTTC; CDR3aa: CASSQEFGGVGANVLTF
j_gene: TRBJ2-1; v_gene: TRBV7-2; abundance: once; d_gene: TRBD2; len: 16; CDR3nt: TGTGCCAGCAGCCCGACTAGCGGGAGGCCGTACAATGAGCAGTTCTTC; CDR3aa: CASSPTSGRPYNEQFF
j_gene: TRBJ1-1; v_gene: TRBV3-1/TRBV3-2; abundance: .; d_gene: TRBD1; len: 16; CDR3nt: TGTGCCAGCAGCCTTAGTAGTCAGGGGGCGCGTACTGAAGCTTTCTTT; CDR3aa: CASSLSSQGARTEAFF
j_gene: TRBJ1-2; v_gene: TRBV24-1; abundance: .; d_gene: TRBD1; len: 14; CDR3nt: TGTGCCACCAGTGAACGGGACAGGATAACCGGCTACACCTTC; CDR3aa: CATSERDRITGYTF
j_gene: TRBJ2-1; v_gene: TRBV6-6; abundance: .; d_gene: .; len: 13; CDR3nt: TGTGCCAGCAGTTACTCGTCGGGCAATGAGCAGTTCTTC; CDR3aa: CASSYSSGNEQFF
j_gene: TRBJ1-2; v_gene: TRBV21-1; abundance: .; d_gene: .; len: 15; CDR3nt: TGTGCCAGCAGCAAAGTTAAAGGGGGAGGGGATGGCTACACCTTC; CDR3aa: CASSKVKGGGDGYTF
j_gene: TRBJ1-2; v_gene: TRBV28; abundance: .; d_gene: .; len: 14; CDR3nt: TGTGCCAGCAGTTTACAGCCTACTACTTATGGCTACACCTTC; CDR3aa: CASSLQPTTYGYTF
j_gene: TRBJ2-7; v_gene: TRBV21-1; abundance: .; d_gene: .; len: 17; CDR3nt: TGTGCCAGCAGCAATCGACAGGGGCTAGAGGACTCCTACGAGCAGTACTTC; CDR3aa: CASSNRQGLEDSYEQYF
j_gene: TRBJ1-4; v_gene: TRBV19; abundance: .; d_gene: .; len: 15; CDR3nt: TGTGCCAGTAGTAGCATCCGGACTGGAGGCGAAAAACTGTTTTTT; CDR3aa: CASSSIRTGGEKLFF